The text below deals with one TCR beta chain. These data belong to a study of blood T cell repertoires in COVID-19. V was shortened by 1 base and J by 3 bases, with 16 bases between the two germline ends. There are 16 residues in the CDR3. Germline V lookup: CDR1 SGHVS, CDR2 FQNEAQ. TCRdb keeps only in-frame clones here, not all; method: immunoSEQ multiplex PCR. Of over 150,000 clones listed, 65% to 80% were seen once; the top ten hold under 15%. The chain recombines TRBV7-8 with TRBJ2-7; possibly TRBD2 for D (6 bases). Sequenced: peripheral blood. The receptor's source is a woman between 45 and 60 years old with acute or convalescent COVID-19. Written as DNA, the CDR3 is TGTGCCAGCAGCTTAGTAGTGGGCGCGGGGATCTACGAGCAGTACTTC. This gives the protein CASSLVVGAGIYEQYF.